This T cell receptor (beta chain) was sequenced for a study of CD8 T cells in ankylosing spondylitis. V lost 3 bases, J lost 7 bases, and 16 bases lay in between. Germline V gene lookup returns CDR1 DFQATT and CDR2 SNEGSKA (reference sequence). The CDR3 has 13 residues. This clonotype was picked up a small number of times. Antigen: not known. General study findings and limits: Ankylosing spondylitis blood appeared to be characterized by a TCR beta motif of under ten highly homologous variants.

TCRdb independently ran MiXCR on the 5' RACE reads; one entry per CDR3 protein. The sample includes some 840,000 distinct CDR3 sequences, roughly 12% seen only once; the top ten take roughly 0.51%. This TCR derives from a male donor with ankylosing spondylitis. What was sequenced was blood, either unsorted or a sorted T cell fraction (not recorded which). This chain joins TRBV20-1 and TRBJ2-7; TRBD1 might be the D (5 bases). The CDR3 nucleotides are TGCAGTGCTAGTAGTGGGGCCCCCACAGAGCAGTACTTC. Translated, it gives CSASSGAPTEQYF.